Following are 20 T cell receptor beta chains from one sample sequenced in a study of blood T cell repertoires in COVID-19. The protocol was immunoSEQ multiplex PCR, while the TCRdb copy is restricted to in-frame clones and leaves out a portion. This table has roughly 240,000 clones, approximately 86% appearing once. Sequencing used PBMCs or T cells enriched from blood (not recorded which). These receptors originate from a woman aged 25-40 years with acute COVID-19.

The rearrangement links TRBV4-3 to TRBJ2-1, with 8 nucleotides matching TRBD1. Trimming cost V 0 bases and J 15 bases; bases outside gene matches: 7. Germline lookup yields CDR1 LGHNA and CDR2 YSLEER. The CDR3 extends over 13 amino acids. Written as DNA, the CDR3 is TGCGCCAGCAGCCAAGACCACCGGGACAGGCGGTTCTTC. Translating it yields CASSQDHRDRRFF.

The J gene is TRBJ1-4, the V gene TRBV27; 10 bases line up with TRBD1. The V and J ends lost 6 bases and 14 bases, in that order; junction bases with no gene match: 6. The V gene's germline CDR1 is MNHEY and CDR2 SMNVEV (reference sequence). The CDR3 covers 12 residues. CDR3: CASRLDRGRLFF. The CDR3 coding sequence is TGTGCCAGCAGGCTAGACAGGGGGCGGCTGTTTTTT.

The V and J genes are TRBV11-2 and TRBJ1-6; TRBD1 matches at 10 bases. The CDR3 runs 15 residues. Germline CDR1 reads SGHAT; CDR2 reads FQNNGV. With 3 bases clipped from V and 10 bases from J, the junction kept 6 bases outside the gene matches. CDR3 in DNA: TGTGCCAGCAGCTTCCGGGACAGGGGTGACTCACCCCTCCACTTT. The encoded protein is CASSFRDRGDSPLHF.

This clone has only one observation. V usage is TRBV29-1 and J usage is TRBJ1-2; 7 positions agree with TRBD1. Trimming cost V 7 bases and J 6 bases; bases outside gene matches: 8. The CDR3 is made up of 12 amino acids. Looked up from germline, CDR1 is SQVTM and CDR2 is ANQGSEA. The CDR3 region has the DNA TGCAGCGCACAGGGGACCGGACATGGCTACACCTTC. This gives the protein CSAQGTGHGYTF.

A remark on this clone: Distinct nucleotide sequences in the sample also encode this CDR3. The rearrangement links TRBV7-2 to TRBJ2-5; D might be TRBD2 (5 bases). The germline V gene has CDR1 SGHTA and CDR2 FQGNSA. The CDR3 runs to 13 residues. Trimming took off 5 bases at V and 3 bases at J, with 10 bases between the two ends. For the CDR3, the DNA is TGTGCCAGCAGCCTTGGAGGAGAAGAGACCCAGTACTTC. Encoded protein: CASSLGGEETQYF.

The chain recombines TRBV5-6 with TRBJ2-5, with a possible D match to TRBD2 (5 bases). Germline CDR1 is SGHDT and CDR2 is YYEEEE. The CDR3 totals 14 residues. Trimming removed 5 bases from V and 4 bases from J, with 15 bases in between. In DNA form, the CDR3 reads TGTGCCAGCAGGAACCAACTAGGGCGAGAGACCCAGTACTTC. It is translated as CASRNQLGRETQYF.

V gene TRBV27 combines with J gene TRBJ1-2; TRBD1 matches at 7 bases. This CDR3 contains 16 residues. V was pared by 5 bases and J by 4 bases, with 13 bases of the junction left unmatched. The germline CDR1 and CDR2 sequences are MNHEY and SMNVEV (reference sequence). The DNA of the CDR3 is TGTGCCAGCAGTCCCCTTTGGACAGGAAGATCCTATGGCTACACCTTC. This codes for CASSPLWTGRSYGYTF.

The rearrangement uses TRBV10-3 and TRBJ1-3, with TRBD1 as a possible D gene (5 bases). Trimming took off 5 bases at V and 0 bases at J, with 17 bases between the two ends. The CDR3 runs 17 residues. Germline V CDR1 and CDR2: ENHRY, SYGVKD. CDR3 nucleotide sequence: TGTGCCATCAGTACGGGGGTCGGCTTGAGCTCTGGAAACACCATATATTTT. This encodes CAISTGVGLSSGNTIYF.

This clone appeared once. CDR3 protein: CASSRLPPGLQETQYF. The DNA for the CDR3 is TGTGCCAGCAGTCGACTACCTCCGGGACTGCAAGAGACCCAGTACTTC. The chain is built from TRBV27 and TRBJ2-5, with a tentative D call TRBD2 (6 bases). V was shortened by 5 bases and J by 2 bases, with 18 bases between the two germline ends. CDR1 and CDR2 from the germline V gene are MNHEY and SMNVEV (reference sequence). This CDR3 has 16 amino acids.

This clone was seen a single time. The chain couples TRBV30 to TRBJ2-7, with 11 bases lining up with TRBD1. CDR1 GTSNPN and CDR2 SVGIG come from the germline V gene (reference sequence). The V gene end was trimmed by 7 bases and the J gene end by 4 bases; junction bases not matched to a gene: 6. The CDR3 loop spans 13 amino acids. The CDR3 DNA sequence: TGTGCCTACTCCGGGACAGGGGGTTACGAGCAGTACTTC. It translates to CAYSGTGGYEQYF.

This chain links TRBV29-1 with TRBJ1-1; D call uncertain. Trimming removed 3 bases at V and 8 bases at J, with 4 bases between. The CDR3 runs 9 residues. Germline V lookup: CDR1 SQVTM, CDR2 ANQGSEA. The CDR3 DNA reads as TGCAGCGTTGAGGCCGAAGCTTTCTTT. It is translated as CSVEAEAFF.

The gene calls are TRBV29-1 and TRBJ1-2; a weak D match, TRBD1 (6 bases). The CDR3 contains 12 residues. Germline CDR1 reads SQVTM; CDR2 reads ANQGSEA. V dropped 8 bases and J dropped 7 bases, with 17 bases sitting between them. As DNA, the CDR3 is TGCAGCTCCTCCGACAGGTTGGGTGGCTACACCTTC. Translation gives CSSSDRLGGYTF.

This clone came up a few times. V usage is TRBV6-1 and J usage is TRBJ1-4, with TRBD1 identical over 7 bases. Germline CDR1 and CDR2: MNHNS and SASEGT. The ends lost 3 bases at V and 0 bases at J; junction bases unmatched: 7. CDR3 length: 17 residues. This CDR3 is CASSDHRGSATNEKLFF. The DNA for the CDR3 is TGTGCCAGCAGTGACCACAGGGGTTCCGCAACTAATGAAAAACTGTTTTTT.

The chain links TRBV7-9 to TRBJ2-1; 7 bases fit TRBD1. V shed 6 bases, J shed 8 bases, and the junction held 13 bases outside the gene matches. The CDR3 contains 15 residues. The germline CDR1 and CDR2 sequences are SEHNR and FQNEAQ (reference sequence). DNA for the CDR3: TGTGCCAGCAGTGGACAGGTGACACTTCTCGATGAGCAGTTCTTC. Protein product: CASSGQVTLLDEQFF.

V usage is TRBV28 and J usage is TRBJ1-5; D not resolved. V was cut by 6 bases and J by 5 bases, with 14 bases left in between. Germline CDR1 is MDHEN and CDR2 is SYDVKM. This CDR3 has 14 residues. CDR3 region: CASSPHEGHQPQHF. As DNA, the CDR3 is TGTGCCAGCAGCCCCCACGAGGGCCATCAGCCCCAGCATTTT.

This clone has only one observation. The chain has TRBV5-1 and TRBJ1-2; 8 bases align to TRBD1. Germline V CDR1 and CDR2: SGHRS, YFSETQ. Trimming at V came to 0 bases and at J to 3 bases, leaving 4 bases not matched to a gene. The CDR3 has 15 amino acids. CDR3 protein: CASSLGQGADYGYTF. In DNA form, the CDR3 reads TGCGCCAGCAGCTTGGGGCAGGGGGCCGACTATGGCTACACCTTC.

The J gene is TRBJ2-7, the V gene TRBV4-1, with D maybe TRBD1 (6 bases). With 3 bases removed from V and 1 base from J, the gap between germline ends came to 13 bases. The CDR3 has 15 amino acids. The germline CDR1 and CDR2 sequences are MGHRA and YSYEKL. The CDR3 nucleotides are TGCGCCAGCAGCCAGATGGAGACAGGTTCCTACGAGCAGTACTTC. Its translation is CASSQMETGSYEQYF.

This chain joins TRBV10-3 and TRBJ2-4; a weak D match, TRBD1 (6 bases). The CDR3 totals 15 residues. Germline CDR1 is ENHRY and CDR2 is SYGVKD. V gave up 9 bases and J gave up 0 bases, with 15 bases separating them. The CDR3 bases are TGTGCCATTAGGCCAGGGGCCCTAGCCAAAAACATTCAGTACTTC. This gives the protein CAIRPGALAKNIQYF.

On this clone: Other DNA sequences in the sample encode the same CDR3. The chain couples TRBV5-1 to TRBJ2-7; D is perhaps TRBD1 (6 bases). V shed 0 bases and J shed 2 bases, with 9 bases lying between them. Germline loops: CDR1 SGHRS, CDR2 YFSETQ. This CDR3 is built from 14 residues. The DNA of the CDR3 is TGCGCCAGCAGCTTGGGGCAGGGGCCCTACGAGCAGTACTTC. Translating gives CASSLGQGPYEQYF.

The chain carries TRBV4-1 and TRBJ1-5; 7 nucleotides align to TRBD1. This CDR3 comprises 15 residues. Germline V CDR1 and CDR2: MGHRA, YSYEKL. Germline trimming cut 1 base from V and 3 bases from J; bases unmatched to any gene: 3. CDR3 amino acids: CASSQGGGNNQPQHF. DNA of the CDR3: TGCGCCAGCAGCCAAGGAGGGGGCAACAATCAGCCCCAGCATTTT.